A single sample gave rise to the 22 T cell receptor beta chains below, sequenced in a study of human T cells and chemical hapten exposure. Described time point: pre-sensitization, week 0. Treatment specified: therapeutic diphenylcyclopropenone sensitization with weekly scalp DPC. TCRdb re-called the RACE reads through MiXCR, storing one row per CDR3 protein. Found here are roughly 110,000 distinct CDR3 sequences, around 12% of them singletons; the top ten hold about 1.6%. The source material was whole blood, sampled in connection with sensitization to the hapten diphenylcyclopropenone (DPC). All receptors derive from a woman aged 45-65 years with alopecia areata. Some clones in this sample may be carry-over from other donors' samples.

In this sample, this clonotype turned up many times. The gene calls are TRBV6-2 or TRBV6-3 and TRBJ1-1, with D perhaps TRBD1 (5 bases). This CDR3 comprises 14 residues. V was trimmed by 7 bases and J by 3 bases, leaving 15 bases between them. Germline V gene lookup returns CDR1 MNHEY and CDR2 SVGEGT. The CDR3 region is CASTVLGEDTEAFF. The DNA of the CDR3 is TGTGCCAGCACCGTCCTGGGGGAGGACACTGAAGCTTTCTTT.

This chain joins TRBV6-5 and TRBJ2-7; the match to TRBD1 covers 8 bases. The CDR3 totals 14 residues. CDR1 is MNHEY, CDR2 SVGAGI, per germline. The trim removed 6 bases at V and 3 bases at J, leaving 7 bases unmatched. The CDR3 DNA reads as TGTGCCAGCAGGGTCCCGGGACAGGTCTACGAGCAGTACTTC. It is translated as CASRVPGQVYEQYF.

This clonotype has only a few counts. The rearrangement links TRBV5-1 to TRBJ1-1; no reliable D call. Germline V CDR1 and CDR2: SGHRS, YFSETQ. The germline V and J ends were trimmed by 0 bases and 0 bases, with 9 bases remaining between them. The CDR3 totals 15 residues. The CDR3 region is CASSLGGLMNTEAFF. The CDR3 nucleotides read TGCGCCAGCAGCTTGGGAGGTCTCATGAACACTGAAGCTTTCTTT.

By its share, this clonotype is medium-sized (0.01 to 0.1%). V usage is TRBV7-9 and J usage is TRBJ2-1, with 10 bases that match TRBD1. The V segment lost 5 bases and the J segment 3 bases; nucleotides outside the gene matches: 7. CDR3 size: 16 residues. Germline V gives CDR1 SEHNR, CDR2 FQNEAQ (reference sequence). CDR3 residues: CASSPSGTGDYNEQFF. CDR3 coding DNA: TGTGCCAGCAGCCCGTCCGGGACAGGGGACTACAATGAGCAGTTCTTC.

This clonotype was observed a handful of times. V is TRBV27 and J is TRBJ1-1, with 11 bases identical to TRBD1. Germline trimming cut 1 base from V and 6 bases from J; bases unmatched to any gene: 10. In germline, CDR1 is MNHEY, CDR2 SMNVEV (reference sequence). The length of the CDR3 is 17 residues. CDR3 in amino acids: CASSLLGQGAMWAEAFF. The DNA for the CDR3 is TGTGCCAGCAGTTTATTAGGACAGGGGGCTATGTGGGCTGAAGCTTTCTTT.

The chain couples TRBV9 to TRBJ2-3, with 9 bases aligning to TRBD1. After removal of 0 bases from V and 4 bases from J, the junction contained 9 bases not matched to a gene. The CDR3 covers 17 residues. Germline CDR1 SGDLS, CDR2 YYNGEE. The CDR3, as DNA: TGTGCCAGCAGCGTAGAACCGGGACAGGGACCGGCAGATACGCAGTATTTT. Protein product: CASSVEPGQGPADTQYF.

The chain is built from TRBV6-6 and TRBJ1-5; the D gene is possibly TRBD1 (6 bases). The V gene lost 2 bases and the J gene lost 3 bases, with 8 bases spanning the gap. The CDR3 contains 14 residues. Germline V gene data show CDR1 as MNHNY and CDR2 as SVGAGI (reference sequence). The CDR3 nucleotides read TGTGCCAGCAGTTACGGGGGCCCCAATCAGCCCCAGCATTTT. Translated: CASSYGGPNQPQHF.

This clonotype has a handful of counts. J is TRBJ2-6 and V is TRBV5-1; no reliable D call. The CDR3 consists of 14 residues. V was cut by 6 bases and J by 0 bases, with 7 bases left in between. CDR1 and CDR2 from the germline V gene are SGHRS and YFSETQ. The CDR3 is CASNENSGANVLTF. The CDR3 DNA is TGCGCCAGCAACGAGAACTCTGGGGCCAACGTCCTGACTTTC.

The table lists this clonotype with many counts. A junction boundary mismatches the germline segment, possibly from a read error. The rearrangement uses TRBV7-7 and TRBJ2-1, with 8 bases fitting TRBD2. Germline CDR1 SSHAT, CDR2 FNYEAQ (reference sequence). The CDR3 is 15 amino acids. DNA of the CDR3: TGTGCTAGCAGCCACGGGCGGGGGGCCGTCAATGAGCAGTTCTTC. This codes for CASSHGRGAVNEQFF.

The sample holds a few counts of this clonotype. This rearrangement joins TRBV19 to TRBJ2-1; 12 bases align to TRBD2. The CDR3 has 18 amino acids. CDR1 LNHDA and CDR2 SQIVND come from the germline V gene (reference sequence). The V and J ends lost 7 bases and 1 base, in that order; junction bases with no gene match: 11. CDR3 coding DNA: TGTGCCAGTAACAATCTAGCGGGAGGGCCGCGTTCCTACAATGAGCAGTTCTTC. This codes for CASNNLAGGPRSYNEQFF.

At least ten counts were recorded for this clonotype. The rearrangement uses TRBV9 and TRBJ2-3; the D gene is possibly TRBD2 (5 bases). The ends were cut back, 7 bases at V and 5 bases at J, with 17 bases in the middle. CDR1 is SGDLS and CDR2 is YYNGEE in the germline V gene. This CDR3 has 14 residues. DNA of the CDR3: TGTGCCAGCGCGATGGGGAGCGCTGGAGATACGCAGTATTTT. Its protein product is CASAMGSAGDTQYF.

V usage is TRBV5-1 and J usage is TRBJ2-5, with 8 bases matching TRBD2. Germline V gene sequence: CDR1 SGHRS, CDR2 YFSETQ. The CDR3 totals 15 residues. Germline trimming cut 2 bases from V and 2 bases from J; bases unmatched to any gene: 5. CDR3 nucleotides: TGCGCCAGCAGCTTCAGGGGCGGGGGGCAAGAGACCCAGTACTTC. It translates to CASSFRGGGQETQYF.

This clonotype was seen many times. The chain recombines TRBV12-3 or TRBV12-4 with TRBJ1-6, with TRBD1 as a possible D gene (5 bases). This CDR3 comprises 14 residues. V was shortened by 6 bases and J by 10 bases, with 16 bases between the two germline ends. The CDR3 DNA is TGTGCCAGCAGCCGGGGGGTTGGTGGCTCACCCCTCCACTTT. Protein product: CASSRGVGGSPLHF.

This clonotype was detected a few times. The chain recombines TRBV27 with TRBJ2-3; TRBD2 aligns across 7 bases. The CDR3 sequence is 17 residues long. V gave up 10 bases and J gave up 0 bases; unmatched junction bases: 16. CDR1 is MNHEY and CDR2 is SMNVEV in the germline V gene (reference sequence). The CDR3 spells CATTPLQLAKSTDTQYF. The DNA of the CDR3 is TGTGCCACCACGCCGTTGCAACTAGCGAAAAGCACAGATACGCAGTATTTT.

J is TRBJ2-2 and V is TRBV28, with 12 bases identical to TRBD2. V lost 3 bases to trimming and J lost 5 bases; unmatched junction nucleotides: 7. Germline assignment: CDR1 MDHEN and CDR2 SYDVKM. CDR3 length: 17 residues. The CDR3 region is CASSLTSGGRKTGELFF. CDR3 nucleotides: TGTGCCAGCAGTTTGACTAGCGGGGGAAGAAAGACCGGGGAGCTGTTTTTT.

Here the CDR3 reads CASSLLRESFYEQYF. Here the CDR3 DNA reads TGTGCCAGCAGCCTCCTGAGGGAGAGCTTCTACGAGCAGTACTTC. V is TRBV6-2 or TRBV6-3 and J is TRBJ2-7, with D possibly being TRBD2 (5 bases). The CDR3 extends over 15 amino acids. Germline assignment: CDR1 MNHEY and CDR2 SVGEGT. With 6 bases removed from V and 3 bases from J, the gap between germline ends came to 18 bases.

There are a few counts of this clonotype. The V call is TRBV18, the J call TRBJ1-1; D is undetermined. The germline gives CDR1 KGHSH, CDR2 LQKENI. Trimming pared 1 base from V and 0 bases from J, leaving 9 bases between. This CDR3 has 15 residues. The chain's CDR3 is CASSPRADLNTEAFF. In DNA, the CDR3 is TGTGCCAGCTCACCACGCGCAGACCTGAACACTGAAGCTTTCTTT.

This clonotype showed up just a few times. This chain links TRBV6-5 with TRBJ1-1; 9 nucleotides line up with TRBD1. J lost 2 bases, V lost 8 bases, and 6 bases had no gene match. Germline V gives CDR1 MNHEY, CDR2 SVGAGI. CDR3 size: 14 residues. CDR3 region: CASGDRVENTEAFF. In DNA, the CDR3 is TGTGCCAGCGGGGACAGGGTGGAAAACACTGAAGCTTTCTTT.

The V and J genes are TRBV7-9 and TRBJ2-5, with D perhaps TRBD1 (6 bases). V shed 8 bases and J shed 5 bases, with 15 bases lying between them. The CDR3 is 13 residues long. Germline-derived CDR1 and CDR2 are SEHNR and FQNEAQ (reference sequence). CDR3 amino acids: CASSPIQGETQYF. CDR3 DNA sequence: TGTGCCAGCTCCCCGATCCAGGGGGAGACCCAGTACTTC.

This chain connects TRBV28 to TRBJ2-5; D is unclear. Germline CDR1 is MDHEN and CDR2 is SYDVKM. The CDR3 loop spans 11 amino acids. Trimming cost V 5 bases and J 7 bases, with 8 bases left between them. The CDR3 DNA is TGTGCCAGCAGTAGCAAGAGGACCCAGTACTTC. Translating gives CASSSKRTQYF.

This clonotype was observed a handful of times. V is TRBV7-2 and J is TRBJ2-7; unclear D gene. The CDR3 is 14 residues long. Germline values: CDR1 SGHTA, CDR2 FQGNSA. Trimming removed 4 bases from V and 7 bases from J, with 17 bases in between. The CDR3 loop is CASSSGSGPLEQYF. The CDR3 DNA follows: TGTGCCAGCAGCTCCGGCTCGGGCCCCTTAGAGCAGTACTTC.

In its sample, this clonotype was seen a few times. The V gene is TRBV10-1, the J gene TRBJ2-2; D is unclear. Germline V lookup: CDR1 WNHNN, CDR2 SYGVQD (reference sequence). This CDR3 is 13 amino acids long. Trimming cost V 4 bases and J 1 base, with 4 bases left between them. CDR3 nucleotides: TGCGCCAGCAGTGGAGAGAACACCGGGGAGCTGTTTTTT. Encoded protein: CASSGENTGELFF.